The 20 T cell receptor beta chains presented below share a single source sample, sequenced in a study of blood T cell repertoires in COVID-19. Using immunoSEQ multiplex PCR, the repertoire was profiled, and TCRdb retains in-frame clones only, with some absent. This table has about 110,000 clones, 80% to 90% appearing once. Sample: peripheral blood. These receptor sequences come from a woman between 50 and 59 years old with active or convalescent COVID-19.

The V and J genes are TRBV7-2 and TRBJ2-5, with 11 bases that match TRBD2. The V gene end was trimmed by 3 bases and the J gene end by 4 bases; junction bases not matched to a gene: 7. CDR1 is SGHTA, CDR2 FQGNSA, per germline. The length of the CDR3 is 16 residues. The DNA for the CDR3 is TGTGCCAGCAGCTTGGTAGCGGGAGGGGGGGCAGAGACCCAGTACTTC. Its protein is CASSLVAGGGAETQYF.

The CDR3 region has the DNA TGTGCCAGTAGCCCGACAGGGGGCGCAACTAATGAAAAACTGTTTTTT. It is translated as CASSPTGGATNEKLFF. The chain is built from TRBV19 and TRBJ1-4, with 10 positions matching TRBD1. The V gene's germline CDR1 is LNHDA and CDR2 SQIVND (reference sequence). Trimming took 6 bases from V and 0 from J; bases not matched to a gene: 4. This CDR3 has 16 residues.

The chain employs TRBV28 and TRBJ1-2; the D gene is possibly TRBD1 (6 bases). Trimming removed 3 bases from V and 4 bases from J, with 15 bases in between. Germline V gene data show CDR1 as MDHEN and CDR2 as SYDVKM. This CDR3 is 15 amino acids long. The chain's CDR3 is CASSLEWGPGYGYTF. The CDR3 coding sequence is TGTGCCAGCAGTTTGGAGTGGGGGCCAGGCTATGGCTACACCTTC.

The V and J genes are TRBV7-2 and TRBJ2-7, with 11 bases lining up with TRBD2. CDR3 length: 15 residues. J was trimmed by 4 bases and V by 2 bases; bases with no gene match: 4. Germline V lookup: CDR1 SGHTA, CDR2 FQGNSA. The CDR3 DNA follows: TGTGCCAGCAGCTTATCGACTAGCGGGACGTACGAGCAGTACTTC. It translates to CASSLSTSGTYEQYF.

The chain links TRBV6-2 or TRBV6-3 to TRBJ1-2; tentatively, D is TRBD1 (6 bases). Germline values: CDR1 MNHEY, CDR2 SVGEGT. CDR3 length: 14 residues. The V and J ends lost 5 bases and 4 bases respectively, with 14 bases between them. The DNA for the CDR3 is TGTGCCAGCAGTGCCTGGGGGGGCTTCTATGGCTACACCTTC. This encodes CASSAWGGFYGYTF.

The chain couples TRBV5-1 to TRBJ1-5; 7 nucleotides agree with TRBD1. This CDR3 comprises 15 residues. V was clipped by 0 bases and J by 7 bases; unmatched bases: 7. CDR1 is SGHRS, CDR2 YFSETQ, per germline. For the CDR3, the DNA is TGCGCCAGCAGCTTGGGACAGGGCGGAGACCAGCCCCAGCATTTT. It codes for CASSLGQGGDQPQHF.

The chain links TRBV6-5 to TRBJ1-3; D uncertain. V lost 7 bases, J lost 0 bases, and 7 bases lay in between. The CDR3 is made up of 13 amino acids. Germline V lookup: CDR1 MNHEY, CDR2 SVGAGI. The CDR3 here is CASIPSSGNTIYF. CDR3 DNA sequence: TGTGCCAGCATCCCGAGCTCTGGAAACACCATATATTTT.

The V call is TRBV19, the J call TRBJ2-1, with TRBD2 as a possible D gene (6 bases). Trimming stripped 5 bases from V and 4 bases from J, with 15 bases between. This CDR3 has 15 amino acids. Per germline, CDR1 LNHDA and CDR2 SQIVND (reference sequence). CDR3 sequence reads: CASSRRGSFYNEQFF. The CDR3 region has the DNA TGTGCCAGTAGTCGACGGGGGTCCTTTTACAATGAGCAGTTCTTC. The whole variable domain, remainder taken from reference TRBV19 and TRBJ2-1, is DGGITQSPKYLFRKEGQNVTLSCEQNLNHDAMYWYRQDPGQGLRLIYYSQIVNDFQKGDIAEGYSVSREKKESFPLTVTSAQKNPTAFYLCASSRRGSFYNEQFFGPGTRLTVL.

The chain joins TRBV29-1 to TRBJ2-5; D is unresolved. Germline values: CDR1 SQVTM, CDR2 ANQGSEA. With 7 bases removed from V and 5 bases from J, the gap between germline ends came to 14 bases. The CDR3 has 12 residues. CDR3 sequence reads: CSAPGNLETQYF. As DNA, the CDR3 is TGCAGCGCCCCCGGTAATTTGGAGACCCAGTACTTC.

V usage is TRBV4-2 and J usage is TRBJ1-3, with TRBD1 matching 7 bases. After removal of 1 base from V and 1 base from J, the junction contained 1 base not matched to a gene. CDR3 length: 15 amino acids. Germline-derived CDR1 and CDR2 are LGHNA and YNFKEQ. The CDR3 sequence: CASSQAQGSGNTIYF. The CDR3 bases are TGTGCCAGCAGCCAAGCACAGGGGTCTGGAAACACCATATATTTT.

The chain combines TRBV10-3 with TRBJ2-1, with 11 nucleotides matching TRBD2. CDR3 length: 16 residues. Looked up from germline, CDR1 is ENHRY and CDR2 is SYGVKD. The ends lost 3 bases at V and 14 bases at J; junction bases unmatched: 15. The CDR3 DNA reads as TGTGCCATCAGTGAATGGGGAACTAGCGGGAGCATAGGGGAGTTCTTC. It specifies CAISEWGTSGSIGEFF.

The chain uses TRBV19 and TRBJ2-3; no clear D gene. This CDR3 has 13 residues. The V end lost 4 bases, the J end lost 4 bases, and 9 bases lay between the germline ends. The germline CDR1 and CDR2 sequences are LNHDA and SQIVND (reference sequence). In DNA, the CDR3 is TGTGCCAGTAGTAGAAGCGTGGCAGATACGCAGTATTTT. This gives the protein CASSRSVADTQYF. The full variable domain, rest sourced from reference TRBV19 and TRBJ2-3, is DGGITQSPKYLFRKEGQNVTLSCEQNLNHDAMYWYRQDPGQGLRLIYYSQIVNDFQKGDIAEGYSVSREKKESFPLTVTSAQKNPTAFYLCASSRSVADTQYFGPGTRLTVL.

The chain joins TRBV10-3 to TRBJ2-3; D unresolved. The CDR3 has 13 amino acids. The germline V and J ends were trimmed by 1 base and 5 bases, with 7 bases remaining between them. Germline CDR1 ENHRY, CDR2 SYGVKD. The CDR3 loop reads CAISEFPLDTQYF. CDR3 in DNA: TGTGCCATCAGTGAGTTCCCCTTAGATACGCAGTATTTT.

This chain uses TRBV6-1 with TRBJ2-5, with D uncertain. With 3 bases removed from V and 2 bases from J, the gap between germline ends came to 13 bases. The CDR3 spans 15 residues. Germline-derived CDR1 and CDR2 are MNHNS and SASEGT. CDR3 in amino acids: CASSDRQRIQETQYF. In nucleotides, the CDR3 is TGTGCCAGCAGTGACCGCCAGCGTATACAAGAGACCCAGTACTTC.

This sequence joins TRBV7-2 and TRBJ1-4, with unresolved D. The CDR3 extends over 16 amino acids. V lost 0 bases, J lost 0 bases, and 8 bases lay in between. Germline lookup yields CDR1 SGHTA and CDR2 FQGNSA. This CDR3 is CASSLAQRATNEKLFF. For the CDR3, the DNA is TGTGCCAGCAGCTTAGCGCAGCGGGCAACTAATGAAAAACTGTTTTTT. Filled out from reference TRBV7-2 and TRBJ1-4, the complete variable domain reads GAGVSQSPSNKVTEKGKDVELRCDPISGHTALYWYRQSLGQGLEFLIYFQGNSAPDKSGLPSDRFSAERTGGSVSTLTIQRTQQEDSAVYLCASSLAQRATNEKLFFGSGTQLSVL.

The chain couples TRBV5-5 to TRBJ1-1, with D unclear. The germline gives CDR1 SGHKS, CDR2 YYEKEE (reference sequence). Trimming stripped 1 base from V and 2 bases from J, with 12 bases between. This CDR3 comprises 15 residues. This CDR3 reads CASSLYGGYNTEAFF. The CDR3 coding sequence is TGTGCCAGCAGCTTGTACGGCGGATACAACACTGAAGCTTTCTTT. Full variable domain (remainder filled in from reference TRBV5-5 and TRBJ1-1): DAGVTQSPTHLIKTRGQQVTLRCSPISGHKSVSWYQQVLGQGPQFIFQYYEKEERGRGNFPDRFSARQFPNYSSELNVNALLLGDSALYLCASSLYGGYNTEAFFGQGTRLTVV.

In its sample, this clone was seen once. V and J are TRBV27 and TRBJ2-7; TRBD2 is a possible D gene (5 bases). V was shortened by 5 bases and J by 6 bases, with 17 bases between the two germline ends. Germline loops: CDR1 MNHEY, CDR2 SMNVEV (reference sequence). The CDR3 is 14 residues long. The CDR3, as DNA: TGTGCCAGCAGTAAAGAGCCGGGGTCGGGCGAGCAGTACTTC. Amino acid sequence: CASSKEPGSGEQYF.

V and J are TRBV24-1 and TRBJ1-4; no clear D gene. V lost 8 bases to trimming and J lost 5 bases, with 14 bases between them. Germline CDR1 is KGHDR and CDR2 is SFDVKD. CDR3 length: 14 residues. CDR3 in DNA: TGTGCCACCATCTACCCGGGATGGAATGAAAAACTGTTTTTT. It is translated as CATIYPGWNEKLFF.

The chain joins TRBV19 to TRBJ1-1; 7 nucleotides match TRBD1. Germline CDR1 reads LNHDA; CDR2 reads SQIVND (reference sequence). This CDR3 comprises 14 residues. V shed 6 bases and J 5 bases; nucleotides not matched to a gene: 9. The CDR3 DNA reads TGTGCCAGTAGCCCTCAGGGGGTGAGGACTGAAGCTTTCTTT. Translated, it gives CASSPQGVRTEAFF.

The chain is built from TRBV18 and TRBJ1-6; 7 bases line up with TRBD1. This CDR3 contains 13 residues. CDR1 KGHSH and CDR2 LQKENI come from the germline V gene. The ends lost 3 bases at V and 9 bases at J; junction bases unmatched: 2. CDR3 nucleotide sequence: TGTGCCAGCTCACCGGACAGGAGTTCACCCCTCCACTTT. It is translated as CASSPDRSSPLHF.